This is a list of T cell receptor beta chains from one sample in a study of blood T cell repertoires in COVID-19. The protocol was immunoSEQ multiplex PCR, while the TCRdb copy is restricted to in-frame clones and leaves out a portion. The data show about 160,000 clones, around 83% seen once. Specimen: peripheral blood. The receptor source for this set is a man in his 70s who had recovered from COVID-19. CDR3s leave out the opening cysteine and the closing phenylalanine or tryptophan. Clone sizes are given selectively: once, few, many, or a class where the clone is expanded.

TRBV4-3	TRBJ1-1	few	ASSQDYGNTEAF
TRBV3-1/TRBV3-2	TRBJ2-3	NA	ASSQTNRETQY
TRBV12-3/TRBV12-4	TRBJ2-7	NA	ASGRLPEQY
TRBV28	TRBJ2-7	NA	ASSRQGVGYEQY
TRBV5-5	TRBJ2-7	NA	ASSLVGSAYEQY
TRBV5-4	TRBJ2-7	NA	ASSSVGNHEQY
TRBV4-2	TRBJ2-1	NA	ASSQDSALSYNEQF
TRBV5-1	TRBJ1-1	few	ASSLLPVNTEAF
TRBV19	TRBJ2-7	NA	ASSVDGTDYEQY
TRBV27	TRBJ1-2	once	ASSITGTGKYGYT
TRBV12-3/TRBV12-4	TRBJ1-5	NA	ASRGDGQPQH
TRBV6-2/TRBV6-3	TRBJ1-5	NA	ASSEYTGDYRNQPQH
TRBV9	TRBJ2-3	NA	ASSPGTSGTTDTQY
TRBV5-1	TRBJ2-7	NA	ASSLGRGSIYEQY
TRBV5-1	TRBJ1-1	few	ASSPGVGLRNTEAF
TRBV15	TRBJ1-1	NA	ATRRELGGTEAF
TRBV19	TRBJ1-5	NA	ASRTHFDRVGNQPQH
TRBV14	TRBJ2-7	NA	ASSPFRGAYEQY
TRBV2	TRBJ2-1	NA	ASSDSLAAYNEQF
TRBV19	TRBJ1-1	NA	ASSTTGALEAF
TRBV9	TRBJ2-3	NA	ASSVAFSGRGEDTQY
TRBV3-1/TRBV3-2	TRBJ2-7	NA	ASSLNRGRISYEQY
TRBV5-5	TRBJ2-5	NA	ASSLEGVWETQY
TRBV3-1/TRBV3-2	TRBJ2-7	NA	ASSQEYPGGIYEQY
TRBV5-4	TRBJ1-2	NA	ASSPGTGNYGYT
TRBV19	TRBJ2-2	NA	ASTRTGGTNTGELF
TRBV5-1	TRBJ2-2	once	ASSLRVAGNTGELF
TRBV27	TRBJ2-6	NA	ASSFRISVGGISFSGANVLT
TRBV18	TRBJ2-3	NA	ASSPPGAPDTQY
TRBV30	TRBJ2-7	NA	AWRQKGAREQY
TRBV28	TRBJ1-1	NA	ASSGGGNTEAF
TRBV7-8	TRBJ1-2	NA	ASSLVSVNNGYT
TRBV10-1	TRBJ2-5	NA	ASSETGGTETQY
TRBV4-3	TRBJ2-5	NA	ASSQEGRDRVVETQY
TRBV6-5	TRBJ2-7	NA	ASSYSVTGSAEQY
TRBV4-2	TRBJ2-1	NA	ASSQDPAGGSYNEQF
TRBV6-2/TRBV6-3	TRBJ1-4	once	ASSYGTGGATNEKLF
TRBV5-1	TRBJ2-3	few	ASSLALAGGPQDTQY
TRBV18	TRBJ1-5	NA	ASSPGTANQPQH
TRBV5-4	TRBJ1-6	NA	ASSLDGLNSPLH
TRBV28	TRBJ1-2	NA	ASSLYSGQPNYGYT
TRBV5-6	TRBJ2-1	NA	ASSPSPASGRTDEQF
TRBV19	TRBJ1-2	NA	ASRDRGSLYGYT
TRBV6-9	TRBJ2-3	NA	ASSYTGSTDTQY
TRBV7-7	TRBJ2-5	few	ASSLDRVSETQY
TRBV4-3	TRBJ2-1	NA	ASSQAGTRYDEQF
TRBV4-1	TRBJ2-5	NA	ASSHLGSGLQETQY
TRBV6-2/TRBV6-3	TRBJ2-7	NA	ASSWGGSYEQY
TRBV2	TRBJ2-1	NA	ASSEALLAGGYNEQF
TRBV7-2	TRBJ2-2	NA	ASSPRLRGPTNTGELF
TRBV6-2/TRBV6-3	TRBJ1-5	NA	ASSQSRQGNQPQH
TRBV10-3	TRBJ2-3	NA	AISATLTDTQY
TRBV7-9	TRBJ1-5	NA	ASSPPGDSNQPQH
TRBV2	TRBJ2-3	NA	ASSWDRERDTQY
TRBV13	TRBJ1-3	NA	ASSSTATSGNTIY
TRBV5-1	TRBJ2-5	NA	ASSLGTGVETQY